A single sample gave rise to the 22 T cell receptor beta chains below, sequenced in a study of T cells in tumors after PD-1 blockade. The table came from immunoSEQ multiplex PCR; TCRdb's copy has only in-frame clones and leaves some out. The sample consists of tens of thousands of clones, about 85% of them appearing once. The specimen was PBMCs, collected before anti-PD-1 treatment. These receptors came from a human donor with basal cell carcinoma.

The V gene is TRBV29-1, the J gene TRBJ1-4; D perhaps matches TRBD1 (6 bases). The germline gives CDR1 SQVTM, CDR2 ANQGSEA. V lost 7 bases to trimming and J lost 7 bases, with 16 bases between them. This CDR3 is built from 13 residues. CDR3 residues: CSAQAGTFEKLFF. The CDR3 DNA follows: TGCAGCGCCCAGGCGGGGACATTTGAAAAACTGTTTTTT.

This chain links TRBV3-1 (or the pseudogene TRBV3-2) with TRBJ1-1; 7 bases are a match to TRBD1. The germline CDR1 and CDR2 sequences are LGHDT and YNNKEL (reference sequence). The CDR3 sequence is 16 residues long. The J segment lost 3 bases and the V segment lost 4 bases, leaving 11 bases of the junction unmatched. This CDR3 is CASSRSYTGEDTEAFF. CDR3 DNA sequence: TGTGCCAGCAGCCGCTCCTACACAGGGGAGGACACTGAAGCTTTCTTT.

The chain links TRBV9 to TRBJ2-5, with 8 bases that match TRBD2. V dropped 4 bases and J dropped 5; count of bases not matched to a gene: 10. CDR1 and CDR2 from the germline V gene are SGDLS and YYNGEE. The CDR3 contains 15 residues. CDR3 nucleotide sequence: TGTGCCAGCAGCCGTAGCGGGGCAGGAAGGGAGACCCAGTACTTC. It encodes CASSRSGAGRETQYF.

The chain employs TRBV5-4 and TRBJ2-5, with D perhaps being TRBD1 or TRBD2 (5 bases each). Germline CDR1 and CDR2: SGHNT and YYREEE (reference sequence). Trimming shortened V by 0 bases and J by 4 bases, and 13 bases separated the two germline ends. The CDR3 runs to 15 residues. Here the CDR3 DNA reads TGTGCCAGCAGCTTGGCCGACAGTGCGGGAGAGACCCAGTACTTC. This translates into CASSLADSAGETQYF.

The chain joins TRBV2 to TRBJ2-5; TRBD2 is a possible D gene (7 bases). The CDR3 loop spans 16 amino acids. CDR1 and CDR2 (germline): SNHLY, FYNNEI. The V and J ends lost 6 bases and 4 bases respectively, with 21 bases between them. The CDR3 reads CASSSSLGAGVETQYF. CDR3 DNA: TGTGCCAGCAGCTCCTCTTTGGGGGCGGGAGTAGAGACCCAGTACTTC.

The CDR3 coding sequence is TGTGCCAGCAGTGCCGGACTAGCGGAAGAGACCCAGTACTTC. Residues: CASSAGLAEETQYF. This chain uses TRBV27 with TRBJ2-5; TRBD2 aligns across 10 bases. CDR1 and CDR2 from the germline V gene are MNHEY and SMNVEV (reference sequence). Losses at the gene ends were 5 bases for V and 3 bases for J; bases not matched to a gene: 3. This CDR3 is built from 14 residues.

The chain employs TRBV19 and TRBJ1-4; no firm D call. The CDR3 has 16 amino acids. In germline, CDR1 is LNHDA, CDR2 SQIVND (reference sequence). With 5 bases removed from V and 6 bases from J, the gap between germline ends came to 19 bases. The CDR3 reads CASSGLPGIWDEKLFF. In DNA form, the CDR3 reads TGTGCCAGTAGTGGGCTTCCGGGAATCTGGGATGAAAAACTGTTTTTT. The complete variable domain, with remaining parts taken from reference TRBV19 and TRBJ1-4, reads DGGITQSPKYLFRKEGQNVTLSCEQNLNHDAMYWYRQDPGQGLRLIYYSQIVNDFQKGDIAEGYSVSREKKESFPLTVTSAQKNPTAFYLCASSGLPGIWDEKLFFGSGTQLSVL.

The rearrangement joins TRBV19 to TRBJ1-2; TRBD1 is a possible D gene (6 bases). CDR1 is LNHDA, CDR2 SQIVND, per germline (reference sequence). The CDR3 is 13 amino acids. The V gene lost 6 bases and the J gene lost 6 bases, with 14 bases spanning the gap. The CDR3 nucleotides read TGTGCCAGTAGCCCGGACAGCATCAATGGCTACACCTTC. Translating gives CASSPDSINGYTF.

The CDR3 reads CATSREGSFTEAFF. For the CDR3, the DNA is TGTGCCACCAGCAGAGAGGGGTCATTCACTGAAGCTTTCTTT. This chain links TRBV15 with TRBJ1-1; D uncertain. V was clipped by 0 bases and J by 4 bases, with 9 bases between them. Germline V gives CDR1 LNHNV, CDR2 YYDKDF (reference sequence). The CDR3 runs to 14 residues.

In this sample, this clone turned up once. J is TRBJ1-4 and V is TRBV5-1, with 8 bases identical to TRBD1. The CDR3 extends over 14 amino acids. CDR1 and CDR2 (germline): SGHRS, YFSETQ. Trimming removed 3 bases from V and 8 bases from J; junction bases left unmatched: 6. This CDR3 is CASSSPGTGEKLFF. In nucleotides, the CDR3 is TGCGCCAGCAGCTCCCCCGGGACAGGCGAAAAACTGTTTTTT.

The CDR3 DNA reads as TGTGCCAGCAGCTTGGTGAGGGTAGCTCATGAGCAGTTCTTC. This gives the protein CASSLVRVAHEQFF. V is TRBV5-4 and J is TRBJ2-1; tentatively, D is TRBD2 (5 bases). CDR1 is SGHNT and CDR2 is YYREEE in the germline V gene (reference sequence). V was cut by 0 bases and J by 8 bases, with 12 bases left in between. This CDR3 has 14 residues.

This clone was observed a handful of times. The chain links TRBV14 to TRBJ1-2; TRBD1 is a possible D gene (5 bases). The CDR3 has 13 amino acids. V was pared by 2 bases and J by 4 bases, with 8 bases between. Germline-derived CDR1 and CDR2 are SGHDN and FVKESK. The CDR3 sequence is CASSQQGLYGYTF. DNA for the CDR3: TGTGCCAGCAGCCAACAGGGTCTCTATGGCTACACCTTC. The full variable domain, with the rest looked up from reference TRBV14 and TRBJ1-2, is EAGVTQFPSHSVIEKGQTVTLRCDPISGHDNLYWYRRVMGKEIKFLLHFVKESKQDESGMPNNRFLAERTGGTYSTLKVQPAELEDSGVYFCASSQQGLYGYTFGSGTRLTVV.

This clone was seen only once. V is TRBV3-1 (or the pseudogene TRBV3-2) and J is TRBJ2-3; 12 bases map to TRBD2. Germline V gives CDR1 LGHDT, CDR2 YNNKEL (reference sequence). The V gene end was trimmed by 0 bases and the J gene end by 9 bases; junction bases not matched to a gene: 13. This CDR3 spans 18 amino acids. CDR3 residues: CASSQDSGGLAGRGTQYF. As DNA, the CDR3 is TGTGCCAGCAGCCAAGATAGCGGGGGACTAGCGGGCCGAGGCACGCAGTATTTT.

The chain couples TRBV7-9 to TRBJ2-3; D is undetermined. Trimming stripped 3 bases from V and 0 bases from J, with 10 bases between. This CDR3 comprises 15 residues. Germline CDR1 reads SEHNR; CDR2 reads FQNEAQ (reference sequence). The CDR3 nucleotides are TGTGCCAGCAGCTTTATAGGCCAGAGCACAGATACGCAGTATTTT. This codes for CASSFIGQSTDTQYF.

The chain has TRBV6-4 and TRBJ2-1, with 8 bases that match TRBD2. The CDR3 consists of 15 residues. Germline V gene sequence: CDR1 MRHNA, CDR2 SNTAGT. J was trimmed by 6 bases and V by 0 bases; bases with no gene match: 4. CDR3 nucleotide sequence: TGTGCCAGCAGTGACTCCGGGACTAGGGGCAATGAGCAGTTCTTC. Protein sequence: CASSDSGTRGNEQFF.

The chain is built from TRBV6-5 and TRBJ2-5; 12 nucleotides line up with TRBD2. V shed 4 bases, J shed 3 bases, and the junction held 3 bases outside the gene matches. The CDR3 is 15 amino acids. Per the germline V gene, CDR1 is MNHEY and CDR2 is SVGAGI. CDR3 nucleotides: TGTGCCAGCAGTTTGACTAGCGGGGGCAAAGAGACCCAGTACTTC. This translates into CASSLTSGGKETQYF.

The rearrangement uses TRBV11-3 and TRBJ2-7; D is unclear. CDR3 length equals 14 residues. CDR1 and CDR2 from the germline V gene are SGHNT and YENEEA. Trimming took off 1 base at V and 0 bases at J, with 7 bases between the two ends. CDR3 region: CASSLGQSSYEQYF. The CDR3 nucleotides are TGTGCCAGCAGCTTAGGTCAGAGCTCCTACGAGCAGTACTTC.

V gene TRBV9 combines with J gene TRBJ1-5; perhaps TRBD1 as D (6 bases). Deletions cut 5 bases from V and 6 bases from J, with 15 bases between. This CDR3 has 14 amino acids. Germline V CDR1 and CDR2: SGDLS, YYNGEE. CDR3 bases: TGTGCCAGCAGTCCAACAGGGTCGGGTCAGCCCCAGCATTTT. This gives the protein CASSPTGSGQPQHF.

This clone is medium-sized within its sample. The genes are TRBV4-2 and TRBJ2-1, with 9 nucleotides matching TRBD2. Germline values: CDR1 LGHNA, CDR2 YNFKEQ. The ends lost 3 bases at V and 12 bases at J; junction bases unmatched: 12. The CDR3 loop spans 15 amino acids. The CDR3 bases are TGTGCCAGCAGCCACGCGGGGGGGCGGGAGGCGTGGCAGTTCTTC. It encodes CASSHAGGREAWQFF.

The rearrangement uses TRBV19 and TRBJ1-1, with a tentative D call TRBD1 (5 bases). This CDR3 is built from 15 residues. V lost 5 bases to trimming and J lost 1 base, with 14 bases between them. Looked up from germline, CDR1 is LNHDA and CDR2 is SQIVND (reference sequence). In DNA form, the CDR3 reads TGTGCCAGTAGTGAGGGGTCCCTGGGGAACACTGAAGCTTTCTTT. Translation gives CASSEGSLGNTEAFF. Combining the CDR3 with reference TRBV19 and TRBJ1-1 gives the whole variable domain DGGITQSPKYLFRKEGQNVTLSCEQNLNHDAMYWYRQDPGQGLRLIYYSQIVNDFQKGDIAEGYSVSREKKESFPLTVTSAQKNPTAFYLCASSEGSLGNTEAFFGQGTRLTVV.

CDR3 loop: CASSIAGTGNGELFF. Written as DNA, the CDR3 is TGTGCCAGTAGTATAGCCGGGACAGGGAACGGGGAGCTGTTTTTT. The rearrangement uses TRBV19 and TRBJ2-2; 9 nucleotides match TRBD1. The CDR3 runs to 15 residues. In germline, CDR1 is LNHDA, CDR2 SQIVND (reference sequence). V was clipped by 1 base and J by 7 bases; unmatched bases: 4.

The chain joins TRBV5-6 to TRBJ2-1, with TRBD1 matching over 9 bases. Unmatched junction bases numbered 1, after V lost 0 bases and J lost 3 bases. Germline-derived CDR1 and CDR2 are SGHDT and YYEEEE. The CDR3 is 15 residues long. This CDR3 is CASSLATGGYNEQFF. The CDR3 bases are TGTGCCAGCAGCTTGGCGACAGGGGGCTACAATGAGCAGTTCTTC.